Presented here are 7 T cell receptor beta chains from one specimen sequenced in a study of T cells after yellow fever vaccination. TCRdb redid the calling of the 5' RACE reads with MiXCR, one entry per CDR3 protein. The table lists about 160,000 distinct CDR3 sequences, approximately 6.8% of them singletons. Sequences were derived from CD4+ T cells sorted from PBMCs, sampled about 5 days after the first yellow fever vaccination. The receptors stem from a man aged 18-30 years who received the YFV17D yellow fever vaccine.

This clonotype was observed at least ten times. The chain uses TRBV10-2 and TRBJ2-5; tentatively, D is TRBD2 (6 bases). The CDR3 contains 14 residues. Germline assignment: CDR1 WSHSY and CDR2 SAAADI. Trimming pared 0 bases from V and 4 bases from J, leaving 9 bases between. The CDR3 DNA sequence: TGCGCCAGCAGTGAGTCTCGGGGGAGAGAGACCCAGTACTTC. Its protein product is CASSESRGRETQYF.

V gene TRBV3-1 combines with J gene TRBJ2-7; D uncertain. V shed 1 base and J shed 4 bases, with 5 bases lying between them. There are 12 residues in the CDR3. Per the germline V gene, CDR1 is LGHDT and CDR2 is YNNKEL (reference sequence). CDR3 residues: CASSQGVYEQYV. CDR3 nucleotide sequence: TGTGCCAGCAGCCAAGGTGTATACGAGCAGTACGTC.

This clonotype occurred many times. The rearrangement links TRBV6-5 to TRBJ1-3; no firm D call. Germline CDR1 MNHEY, CDR2 SVGAGI. This CDR3 region has 16 residues. V shed 0 bases and J shed 4 bases, with 13 bases lying between them. CDR3 sequence (DNA): TGTGCCAGCAGTTACTCTGGGGATGTCAGAGGAAACACCATATATTTT. As protein: CASSYSGDVRGNTIYF.

The table lists this clonotype with many counts. The V and J genes are TRBV6-5 and TRBJ2-7, with 8 bases identical to TRBD1. Per the germline V gene, CDR1 is MNHEY and CDR2 is SVGAGI. The CDR3 length is 13 residues. After removal of 8 bases from V and 1 base from J, the junction contained 4 bases not matched to a gene. The CDR3 loop is CASRDRSSYEQYF. As DNA, the CDR3 is TGTGCCAGCCGGGACAGGAGTTCCTACGAGCAGTACTTC.

The sample holds many counts of this clonotype. V usage is TRBV7-2 and J usage is TRBJ2-7, with D unresolved. Germline CDR1 is SGHTA and CDR2 is FQGNSA. This CDR3 region has 15 residues. The V end was cut by 1 base, the J end by 0 bases, with 10 bases between. In nucleotides, the CDR3 is TGTGCCAGCAGCTTAGTTGGCAAGAGCTCCTACGAGCAGTACGTC. This sequence encodes CASSLVGKSSYEQYV.

As concerns this clonotype: This CDR3 fails to terminate in the conserved phenylalanine or tryptophan, so it likely reflects a read error. J is TRBJ2-7 and V is TRBV7-2; D is unresolved. Per germline, CDR1 SGHTA and CDR2 FQGNSA. CDR3 size: 14 residues. V dropped 0 bases and J dropped 0 bases, with 6 bases sitting between them. In nucleotides, the CDR3 is TGTGCCAGCAGCTTAGCTGGGTACTCCTACGAGCAGTACGAC. The encoded protein is CASSLAGYSYEQYD.

The V and J genes are TRBV20-1 and TRBJ1-4, with unresolved D. The CDR3 is made up of 13 amino acids. Trimming shortened V by 3 bases and J by 4 bases, and 9 bases separated the two germline ends. Germline loops: CDR1 DFQATT, CDR2 SNEGSKA (reference sequence). The CDR3 bases are TGCAGTGCTAGCTACGGGGTTAATGAAAAACTGTTTTTT. Amino acids: CSASYGVNEKLFF.